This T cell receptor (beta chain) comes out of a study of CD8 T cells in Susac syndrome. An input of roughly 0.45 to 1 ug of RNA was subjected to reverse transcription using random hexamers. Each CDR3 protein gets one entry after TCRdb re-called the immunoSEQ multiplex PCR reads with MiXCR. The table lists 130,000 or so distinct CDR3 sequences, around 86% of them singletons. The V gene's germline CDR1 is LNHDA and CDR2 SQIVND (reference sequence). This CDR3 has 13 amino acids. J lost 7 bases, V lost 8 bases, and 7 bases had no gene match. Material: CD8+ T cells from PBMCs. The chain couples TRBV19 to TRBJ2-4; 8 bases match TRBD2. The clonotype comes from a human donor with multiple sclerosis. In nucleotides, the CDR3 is TGTGCCAGTGGAATTAGCGGGATTAACATTCAGTACTTC. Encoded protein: CASGISGINIQYF.